This TCR beta chain derives from a study of cytomegalovirus exposure and HLA in healthy donors. The PCR was carried out with 60 Vbeta primers and 13 Jbeta primers. Some clones are missing from TCRdb's copy, which holds only in-frame ones; the method was immunoSEQ multiplex PCR. The sample yields some 87,000 clones, roughly 80% seen once. Points from the study as a whole: In a later analysis, a genetic analysis reported fewer productive-TCR N-insertions in an Asian-associated ancestry cluster than the cohort average.

On this clone: What it binds is not known.

The CDR3 runs 15 residues. Germline CDR1 reads SGHAT; CDR2 reads FQNNGV. V was trimmed by 8 bases and J by 2 bases, leaving 16 bases between them. The chain carries TRBV11-2 and TRBJ1-3, with a possible D match to TRBD1 (6 bases). The TCR originated in a woman aged 40 to 55 in good health and CMV-seropositive. The sample comprised PBMCs. CDR3 bases: TGTGCCAGCTCAATAGGGGGAGACCCTGGAAACACCATATATTTT. Translating it yields CASSIGGDPGNTIYF.